This passage covers 20 T cell receptor beta chains from one sample sequenced in a study of T cell changes during pregnancy in multiple sclerosis. Sequencing was performed with immunoSEQ multiplex PCR; in TCRdb, only in-frame clones are kept and a portion is missing. The profile covers approximately 60,000 clones, with roughly 90% appearing a single time and around 2.8% taken by the ten largest. Sequenced here: peripheral blood, sampled in the second trimester of pregnancy. Receptors were obtained from a female donor in good health, enrolled as a control in a pregnancy study.

In this sample, this clone turned up once. The V gene is TRBV28, the J gene TRBJ2-2; 7 bases line up with TRBD2. The V gene end was trimmed by 4 bases and the J gene end by 5 bases; junction bases not matched to a gene: 4. In germline, CDR1 is MDHEN, CDR2 SYDVKM. The length of the CDR3 is 14 residues. The CDR3, as DNA: TGTGCCAGCAGTTGGGGGAGGGTAACCGGGGAGCTGTTTTTT. Translated: CASSWGRVTGELFF.

The genes are TRBV7-2 and TRBJ2-3; a weak D match, TRBD1 (5 bases). With 5 bases removed from V and 0 bases from J, the gap between germline ends came to 6 bases. CDR1 and CDR2 from the germline V gene are SGHTA and FQGNSA. CDR3 length equals 13 residues. CDR3 region: CASSGASTDTQYF. The DNA of the CDR3 is TGTGCCAGCAGCGGGGCTAGCACAGATACGCAGTATTTT.

This chain connects TRBV18 to TRBJ2-5, with D tentatively TRBD2 (6 bases). Germline V gives CDR1 KGHSH, CDR2 LQKENI. The CDR3 has 13 amino acids. Trimming pared 0 bases from V and 7 bases from J, leaving 9 bases between. The CDR3 sequence: CASSPPARGTQYF. The CDR3 DNA sequence: TGTGCCAGCTCACCACCGGCGCGGGGGACCCAGTACTTC.

This sequence joins TRBV29-1 and TRBJ1-1; D not certain. This CDR3 is 11 amino acids long. V was shortened by 7 bases and J by 7 bases, with 13 bases between the two germline ends. CDR1 is SQVTM and CDR2 is ANQGSEA in the germline V gene. This CDR3 reads CSAPSGYEAFF. As DNA, the CDR3 is TGCAGCGCCCCGTCGGGGTATGAAGCTTTCTTT.

This rearrangement joins TRBV6-4 to TRBJ2-1, with 9 bases fitting TRBD2. Germline CDR1 is MRHNA and CDR2 is SNTAGT. This CDR3 region has 15 residues. The V gene end was trimmed by 3 bases and the J gene end by 6 bases; junction bases not matched to a gene: 6. The CDR3 loop reads CASSEEASGVNEQFF. The CDR3 DNA reads TGTGCCAGCAGTGAAGAGGCTAGCGGGGTCAATGAGCAGTTCTTC.

The chain has TRBV7-9 and TRBJ2-7; the match to TRBD1 covers 10 bases. V lost 9 bases, J lost 6 bases, and 17 bases stayed unmatched. From germline, CDR1 is SEHNR and CDR2 FQNEAQ (reference sequence). The CDR3 contains 16 residues. This CDR3 is CASYRDRGLGWSEQYF. DNA of the CDR3: TGTGCCAGTTACCGGGACAGGGGACTCGGATGGAGCGAGCAGTACTTC.

This sequence joins TRBV10-2 and TRBJ2-1; no clear D gene. Germline CDR1 reads WSHSY; CDR2 reads SAAADI. The CDR3 has 12 amino acids. Trimming took off 0 bases at V and 12 bases at J, with 9 bases between the two ends. The CDR3 region has the DNA TGCGCCAGCAGTGAGTCCTTCGAGTGGCAGTTCTTC. Its protein product is CASSESFEWQFF.

The chain joins TRBV6-1 to TRBJ2-7; 7 positions agree with TRBD1. V shed 10 bases, J shed 3 bases, and the junction held 9 bases outside the gene matches. The CDR3 runs 13 residues. Germline assignment: CDR1 MNHNS and CDR2 SASEGT. CDR3 bases: TGTGCCACCAGACAGGGCCTGCTCTACGAGCAGTACTTC. Its protein product is CATRQGLLYEQYF.

The chain combines TRBV7-3 with TRBJ2-3; a weak D match, TRBD2 (6 bases). Germline lookup yields CDR1 SGHTA and CDR2 FQGTGA. The CDR3 is 17 amino acids. V was pared by 6 bases and J by 0 bases, with 19 bases between. The CDR3 DNA reads as TGTGCCAGCAGTTTCGGCGCAACTAGCCTAAGCACAGATACGCAGTATTTT. It translates to CASSFGATSLSTDTQYF.

The rearrangement joins TRBV6-5 to TRBJ1-1, with no clear D. The CDR3 runs 16 residues. CDR1 MNHEY and CDR2 SVGAGI come from the germline V gene. V was pared by 0 bases and J by 1 base, with 12 bases between. CDR3 residues: CASSYSKVRGNTEAFF. In DNA form, the CDR3 reads TGTGCCAGCAGTTACTCGAAGGTTCGGGGGAACACTGAAGCTTTCTTT.

This clone was found once. CDR3 DNA sequence: TGTGCCAGCAGTTACGTTTATGGACAGCTTAACACTGAAGCTTTCTTT. Translating gives CASSYVYGQLNTEAFF. The chain has TRBV6-5 and TRBJ1-1, with a weak D call TRBD1 (6 bases). Germline V CDR1 and CDR2: MNHEY, SVGAGI. Trimming cost V 2 bases and J 2 bases, with 15 bases left between them. The CDR3 runs to 16 residues.

DNA of the CDR3: TGCGCCAGCAGCCTAGTATGGGGGGAAAATGGCTACACCTTC. Translated: CASSLVWGENGYTF. The chain joins TRBV4-1 to TRBJ1-2; a weak D match, TRBD1 (5 bases). The ends were cut back, 4 bases at V and 6 bases at J, with 15 bases in the middle. CDR1 is MGHRA and CDR2 is YSYEKL in the germline V gene. CDR3 length equals 14 residues.

This clone appeared a single time. The chain employs TRBV7-2 and TRBJ2-7; TRBD2 matches at 7 bases. The CDR3 consists of 14 residues. Unmatched junction bases numbered 4, after V lost 3 bases and J lost 2 bases. Germline values: CDR1 SGHTA, CDR2 FQGNSA. CDR3 residues: CASSFGLGAYEQYF. For the CDR3, the DNA is TGTGCCAGCAGCTTCGGACTAGGGGCCTACGAGCAGTACTTC.

The CDR3 sequence is CASSTGVGQGSGELFF. The CDR3 coding sequence is TGTGCCAGCAGCACGGGAGTGGGACAGGGCTCCGGGGAGCTGTTTTTT. This rearrangement joins TRBV27 to TRBJ2-2; 9 bases line up with TRBD1. Germline V gene lookup returns CDR1 MNHEY and CDR2 SMNVEV (reference sequence). This CDR3 has 16 residues. Trimming cost V 6 bases and J 6 bases; bases outside gene matches: 11.

V usage is TRBV11-1 and J usage is TRBJ1-1, with D possibly being TRBD1 (5 bases). Germline V lookup: CDR1 SGHAT, CDR2 FQDESV (reference sequence). The CDR3 length is 16 residues. The V gene lost 5 bases and the J gene lost 1 base, with 17 bases spanning the gap. CDR3 in DNA: TGTGCCAGCAGCGGGGGGAATACGGGATCGAACACTGAAGCTTTCTTT. Residues: CASSGGNTGSNTEAFF.

This chain connects TRBV7-9 to TRBJ2-7; D perhaps matches TRBD1 (6 bases). Germline values: CDR1 SEHNR, CDR2 FQNEAQ (reference sequence). V dropped 4 bases and J dropped 6 bases, with 16 bases sitting between them. CDR3 length equals 14 residues. The CDR3, as DNA: TGTGCCAGCAGCTATCGTGGGAGAGGGGGCGAGCAGTACTTC. It yields the protein CASSYRGRGGEQYF. Full variable domain (outside the CDR3, taken from reference TRBV7-9 and TRBJ2-7): DTGVSQNPRHKITKRGQNVTFRCDPISEHNRLYWYRQTLGQGPEFLTYFQNEAQLEKSRLLSDRFSAERPKGSFSTLEIQRTEQGDSAMYLCASSYRGRGGEQYFGPGTRLTVT.

The chain's CDR3 is CATRGREYNEQFF. The CDR3 DNA is TGTGCCACCAGGGGGCGGGAATACAATGAGCAGTTCTTC. The chain recombines TRBV15 with TRBJ2-1, with a tentative D call TRBD2 (6 bases). The CDR3 extends over 13 amino acids. Germline CDR1 and CDR2: LNHNV and YYDKDF (reference sequence). Trimming left V 6 bases short and J 4 bases short, with 10 bases between.

In nucleotides, the CDR3 is TGTGCCAGTAGCTACAGGGGAGTCACAGATACGCAGTATTTT. This translates into CASSYRGVTDTQYF. The chain is built from TRBV19 and TRBJ2-3; 7 bases align to TRBD1. The germline V gene encodes CDR1 LNHDA and CDR2 SQIVND (reference sequence). This CDR3 contains 14 residues. The V and J ends lost 6 bases and 2 bases, in that order; junction bases with no gene match: 5.

The chain couples TRBV7-9 to TRBJ2-7; perhaps TRBD2 as D (5 bases). The CDR3 extends over 16 amino acids. Germline V lookup: CDR1 SEHNR, CDR2 FQNEAQ (reference sequence). V was cut by 5 bases and J by 1 base, with 18 bases left in between. The CDR3 DNA sequence: TGTGCCAGCAGCCCGCGGACTGGCCGCACTTCCTACGAGCAGTACTTC. It encodes CASSPRTGRTSYEQYF. The full variable domain, with the rest looked up from reference TRBV7-9 and TRBJ2-7, is DTGVSQNPRHKITKRGQNVTFRCDPISEHNRLYWYRQTLGQGPEFLTYFQNEAQLEKSRLLSDRFSAERPKGSFSTLEIQRTEQGDSAMYLCASSPRTGRTSYEQYFGPGTRLTVT.

The chain has TRBV14 and TRBJ2-1; D is perhaps TRBD2 (6 bases). Germline CDR1 and CDR2: SGHDN and FVKESK. The CDR3 consists of 15 residues. Between the trimmed V and J ends, which lost 5 bases and 2 bases, there was a span of 13 bases. This CDR3 reads CASSTGGSTYNEQFF. The CDR3 DNA sequence: TGTGCCAGCAGCACTGGGGGGAGTACCTACAATGAGCAGTTCTTC.